This entry is about one T cell receptor beta chain. Its antigen is unidentified. The data derive from a study of shared clonotypes between healthy human individuals. Study overall: Each donor's CD8 memory used one plate, CD8 naive two, each CD4 subset three. Overall study results and limits: Clonotype sharing among the donors was expected to vary with sequencing depth.

Terminally differentiated effector memory CD45RA+ cells were excluded from the naive CD8 cells, which were CD45RO-negative and positively selected for CCR7. Assay used: immunoSEQ multiplex PCR; TCRdb lists only in-frame clones, some missing. The data contain hundreds of thousands of clones, approximately 96% of them singletons. The sequence was collected from a woman in her 30s in good health. The sequenced sample consisted of naive CD8+ T cells sorted from blood.

The CDR3 DNA is TGTGCCAGCAGCCCAGGCCCGGGTTCGACGGCCAGCACAGATACGCAGTATTTT. Translation: CASSPGPGSTASTDTQYF. The V call is TRBV11-2, the J call TRBJ2-3, with D uncertain. V shed 5 bases and J shed 0 bases, with 21 bases lying between them. The V gene's germline CDR1 is SGHAT and CDR2 FQNNGV. The CDR3 is 18 residues long.